The 30 T cell receptor beta chains in this list originate from one sample, sequenced in a study of metastatic and nonmetastatic thyroid tumors. TCRdb re-analyzed the PCR reads using MiXCR. The sample records some 16,000 clones, over 10% being singletons. Patients underwent thyroid surgery, and none had received any treatment before it. Sequencing was done on a sample of blood. Receptors originate from a female donor with papillary thyroid cancer or a benign thyroid nodule (not recorded which). Some clones in this sample may be carry-over from other donors' samples.

In the case of this clone: A read error may explain this, as a much larger clone is one base away. The chain has TRBV2 and TRBJ2-1, with D uncertain. The CDR3 consists of 14 residues. Germline CDR1 and CDR2: SNHLY and FYNNEI. CDR3 amino acids: CASTPLGLYNEHFF. The CDR3 nucleotides read TGTGCCAGCACCCCCCTCGGCCTTTACAATGAGCATTTCTTC.

This clone came up many times. The chain combines TRBV7-2 with TRBJ1-2, with 8 bases lining up with TRBD1. The germline gives CDR1 SGHTA, CDR2 FQGNSA. This CDR3 has 13 amino acids. The junction had 6 bases not matched to a gene; V was cut back by 5 bases and J by 7 bases. In DNA, the CDR3 is TGTGCCAGCAGCCCAAGGACAGGGATTGGCTACACCTTC. Translated: CASSPRTGIGYTF.

This clone was seen ten or more times. The chain uses TRBV11-2 and TRBJ1-1, with 8 bases matching TRBD1. The length of the CDR3 is 14 residues. Germline trimming cut 3 bases from V and 4 bases from J; bases unmatched to any gene: 4. Germline values: CDR1 SGHAT, CDR2 FQNNGV. In nucleotides, the CDR3 is TGTGCCAGCAGCTTCAGTACAGGGGGCACTGAAGCTTTCTTT. This encodes CASSFSTGGTEAFF.

This clone showed up many times. The chain is built from TRBV5-5 and TRBJ1-1; 8 nucleotides match TRBD1. The CDR3 is 14 amino acids. Germline values: CDR1 SGHKS, CDR2 YYEKEE (reference sequence). With V trimmed by 1 base and J by 7 bases, 6 bases remained unmatched. The chain's CDR3 is CASSLRQGAFEAFF. The CDR3 region has the DNA TGTGCCAGCAGCTTGAGGCAGGGGGCCTTTGAAGCTTTCTTT. Drawing the rest from reference TRBV5-5 and TRBJ1-1, the complete variable domain is DAGVTQSPTHLIKTRGQQVTLRCSPISGHKSVSWYQQVLGQGPQFIFQYYEKEERGRGNFPDRFSARQFPNYSSELNVNALLLGDSALYLCASSLRQGAFEAFFGQGTRLTVV.

This clone was counted ten times or more. The J gene is TRBJ2-3, the V gene TRBV6-2 or TRBV6-3, with D possibly being TRBD2 (5 bases). From germline, CDR1 is MNHEY and CDR2 SVGEGT. Trimming cost V 4 bases and J 8 bases, with 16 bases left between them. The CDR3 consists of 14 residues. This chain's CDR3 is CASSLERGDGTQYF. The CDR3 bases are TGTGCCAGCAGTTTAGAACGGGGAGATGGTACGCAGTATTTT.

At least ten counts were recorded for this clone. The V call is TRBV19, the J call TRBJ1-4, with D possibly TRBD1 on 6 matching bases. V was pared by 9 bases and J by 7 bases, with 12 bases between. Per germline, CDR1 LNHDA and CDR2 SQIVND (reference sequence). The CDR3 spans 12 residues. The CDR3, as DNA: TGTGCCAGCGGCCAGGGGCTTGAAAAACTGTTTTTT. Its translation is CASGQGLEKLFF.

This clone was seen ten or more times. V is TRBV7-3 and J is TRBJ2-1; no clear D. The CDR3 extends over 15 amino acids. Trimming took off 1 base at V and 0 bases at J, with 7 bases between the two ends. Germline V lookup: CDR1 SGHTA, CDR2 FQGTGA. CDR3 sequence reads: CASSLIPSSYNEQFF. CDR3 DNA sequence: TGTGCCAGCAGCTTAATCCCAAGCTCCTACAATGAGCAGTTCTTC.

By share, this clone counts as medium-sized. This chain uses TRBV24-1 with TRBJ1-5, with D perhaps matching TRBD1 (5 bases). This CDR3 spans 12 amino acids. Germline V CDR1 and CDR2: KGHDR, SFDVKD. Between the trimmed V and J ends, which lost 9 bases and 4 bases, there was a span of 9 bases. CDR3: CATEDINQPQHF. In DNA form, the CDR3 reads TGTGCCACCGAGGACATTAATCAGCCCCAGCATTTT.

This clone showed up just a few times. This rearrangement joins TRBV6-1 to TRBJ2-7; weak D call: TRBD2 (5 bases). The tail of the sequence fits TRBJ2-5 better, so the J call may be wrong. Germline V gives CDR1 MNHNS, CDR2 SASEGT. The CDR3 has 14 amino acids. The CDR3 DNA is TGTGCCAGCACACAGTCGGCGGGTAAAGAGACCCAGTACTTC. Amino acid sequence: CASTQSAGKETQYF.

This clone was seen at least ten times. This chain joins TRBV5-1 and TRBJ1-1, with TRBD1 matching over 11 bases. The ends lost 7 bases at V and 4 bases at J; junction bases unmatched: 6. CDR1 SGHRS and CDR2 YFSETQ come from the germline V gene. There are 14 residues in the CDR3. The CDR3 region is CASGQGAGATEAFF. The CDR3 DNA is TGCGCCAGCGGACAGGGGGCTGGTGCCACTGAAGCTTTCTTT.

This clone was counted at least ten times. The chain uses TRBV20-1 and TRBJ1-3; 7 bases align to TRBD1. From germline, CDR1 is DFQATT and CDR2 SNEGSKA (reference sequence). Unmatched junction bases numbered 4, after V lost 2 bases and J lost 0 bases. The CDR3 consists of 15 residues. The CDR3 bases are TGCAGTGCTAGAACGACAGGGAACTCTGGAAACACCATATATTTT. Protein sequence: CSARTTGNSGNTIYF.

This clone showed up many times. CDR3 bases: TGTGCCAGTAGTATTGGGGACAGCAATCAGCCCCAGCATTTT. It encodes CASSIGDSNQPQHF. The rearrangement joins TRBV19 to TRBJ1-5; tentatively, D is TRBD1 (5 bases). Germline V lookup: CDR1 LNHDA, CDR2 SQIVND (reference sequence). Trimming took 3 bases from V and 1 from J, leaving 7 bases between them. The CDR3 runs to 14 residues. Complete variable domain (other parts from reference TRBV19 and TRBJ1-5): DGGITQSPKYLFRKEGQNVTLSCEQNLNHDAMYWYRQDPGQGLRLIYYSQIVNDFQKGDIAEGYSVSREKKESFPLTVTSAQKNPTAFYLCASSIGDSNQPQHFGDGTRLSIL.

Ten or more counts support this clone. Being one base from a much bigger clone, this may be a read error. This sample includes further DNA sequences coding for the same CDR3. The chain uses TRBV28 and TRBJ2-1; tentatively, D is TRBD2 (5 bases). Germline assignment: CDR1 MDHEN and CDR2 SYDVKM. CDR3 size: 15 residues. CDR3: CASSPGLSSYNERFF. For the CDR3, the DNA is TGTGCCAGCAGTCCCGGACTGAGCTCCTACAATGAGCGGTTCTTC.

In its sample, this clone was seen many times. The V and J genes are TRBV5-6 and TRBJ1-3; 7 bases are a match to TRBD1. The CDR3 contains 15 residues. The V segment lost 2 bases and the J segment 2 bases; nucleotides outside the gene matches: 4. CDR1 is SGHDT and CDR2 is YYEEEE in the germline V gene. The CDR3 DNA reads TGTGCCAGCAGCTTATTTGACAGGGCTGGAAACACCATATATTTT. As protein: CASSLFDRAGNTIYF.

This clone was recorded many times. J is TRBJ2-1 and V is TRBV7-2, with 13 bases lining up with TRBD2. Germline-derived CDR1 and CDR2 are SGHTA and FQGNSA. The trim removed 6 bases at V and 9 bases at J, leaving 8 bases unmatched. This CDR3 is built from 15 residues. The CDR3 region is CASRIGTSGVVEQFF. The CDR3, as DNA: TGTGCCAGCAGGATTGGGACTAGCGGGGTGGTTGAGCAGTTCTTC. The whole variable domain, remainder taken from reference TRBV7-2 and TRBJ2-1, is GAGVSQSPSNKVTEKGKDVELRCDPISGHTALYWYRQSLGQGLEFLIYFQGNSAPDKSGLPSDRFSAERTGGSVSTLTIQRTQQEDSAVYLCASRIGTSGVVEQFFGPGTRLTVL.

Sample share makes this clone medium-sized. The rearrangement links TRBV10-3 to TRBJ2-1; a weak D match, TRBD1 (6 bases). Looked up from germline, CDR1 is ENHRY and CDR2 is SYGVKD. V gave up 2 bases and J gave up 5 bases, with 10 bases separating them. The CDR3 is made up of 14 amino acids. This CDR3 reads CAISEAYRDNEQFF. The DNA for the CDR3 is TGTGCCATCAGTGAGGCCTACAGGGACAATGAGCAGTTCTTC.

This clone was seen many times. V usage is TRBV6-6 and J usage is TRBJ2-3, with 10 bases that match TRBD2. After removal of 2 bases from V and 15 bases from J, the junction contained 17 bases not matched to a gene. The CDR3 extends over 16 amino acids. Per the germline V gene, CDR1 is MNHNY and CDR2 is SVGAGI (reference sequence). CDR3 bases: TGTGCCAGCAGTTACGGGACTAGCGAACCGCAGATGCGCATTTATTTT. Translating it yields CASSYGTSEPQMRIYF.

This clone has at least ten counts. J is TRBJ2-2 and V is TRBV4-1; TRBD1 matches 8 bases. The junction had 9 bases not matched to a gene; V was cut back by 1 base and J by 2 bases. Germline V gives CDR1 MGHRA, CDR2 YSYEKL. The CDR3 is 18 residues long. CDR3 region: CASSQVLGQGHNTGELFF. Here the CDR3 DNA reads TGCGCCAGCAGCCAAGTATTAGGACAGGGACACAACACCGGGGAGCTGTTTTTT.

For this clone: The germline gene is not matched at one end of the junction; a read error may be the cause. This chain's CDR3 is CASSATWHGNEQYF. DNA for the CDR3: TGCGCCAGCAGCGCAACATGGCATGGGAACGAGCAGTATTTC. V and J are TRBV5-1 and TRBJ2-7; D not resolved. This CDR3 spans 14 amino acids. Germline CDR1 reads SGHRS; CDR2 reads YFSETQ. Looking up the rest from reference TRBV5-1 and TRBJ2-7 gives the full variable domain: KAGVTQTPRYLIKTRGQQVTLSCSPISGHRSVSWYQQTPGQGLQFLFEYFSETQRNKGNFPGRFSGRQFSNSRSEMNVSTLELGDSALYLCASSATWHGNEQYFGPGTRLTVT.

A few counts support this clone. A junction boundary mismatches the germline segment, possibly from a read error. This sequence joins TRBV29-1 and TRBJ2-1; D is unresolved. CDR3 length: 12 amino acids. Germline V gene lookup returns CDR1 SQVTM and CDR2 ANQGSEA. CDR3 in amino acids: CSVLGNSDEQFF. In nucleotides, the CDR3 is TGCAGCGTTTTAGGGAACTCCGATGAACAGTTCTTC.

By frequency in the sample, this clone is medium-sized. The V and J genes are TRBV6-4 and TRBJ2-2; D tentatively reads TRBD1 or TRBD2 (5 bases each). The V end was cut by 3 bases, the J end by 6 bases, with 8 bases between. The CDR3 runs to 13 residues. CDR1 MRHNA and CDR2 SNTAGT come from the germline V gene. CDR3 nucleotide sequence: TGTGCCAGCAGTGAACGGGACGCCGGGGAGCTGTTTTTT. Residues: CASSERDAGELFF.

Only a few counts were recorded for this clone. A much more abundant neighbour one base away suggests this may be a read error. The J gene is TRBJ2-4, the V gene TRBV27, with TRBD2 identical over 7 bases. This CDR3 is 14 amino acids long. Germline CDR1 and CDR2: MNHEY and SMNVEV (reference sequence). CDR3 region: CACSKATSVNIQYF. The CDR3, as DNA: TGTGCCTGCAGTAAAGCAACTAGCGTGAACATTCAGTACTTC.

The gene calls are TRBV24-1 and TRBJ2-1, with 8 nucleotides matching TRBD2. In germline, CDR1 is KGHDR, CDR2 SFDVKD. The ends lost 8 bases at V and 8 bases at J; junction bases unmatched: 16. This CDR3 contains 16 residues. DNA of the CDR3: TGTGCCACCATCCCCACTGGGGGGACTAGTACGTATGAGCAGTTCTTC. Its protein product is CATIPTGGTSTYEQFF.

This clone was seen at least ten times. The J gene is TRBJ2-5, the V gene TRBV6-1, with D perhaps assigned TRBD1 or TRBD2 (5 bases each). From germline, CDR1 is MNHNS and CDR2 SASEGT. Trimming stripped 4 bases from V and 5 bases from J, with 11 bases between. The CDR3 runs 13 residues. The CDR3 sequence is CASSGGLRETQYF. CDR3 nucleotides: TGTGCCAGCAGTGGGGGGTTACGGGAGACCCAGTACTTC.

This clone was seen ten or more times. V and J are TRBV18 and TRBJ1-4, with D possibly being TRBD1 (5 bases). This CDR3 is built from 16 residues. The V end lost 2 bases, the J end lost 4 bases, and 14 bases lay between the germline ends. Germline loops: CDR1 KGHSH, CDR2 LQKENI. CDR3 sequence (DNA): TGTGCCAGCTCACCAATGACAGTGGGGAATAATGAAAAACTGTTTTTT. This codes for CASSPMTVGNNEKLFF.

This clone was observed a few times. Being one base from a much bigger clone, this may be a read error. This sample also contains other DNA sequences that code for the same CDR3. The chain recombines TRBV10-3 with TRBJ1-4; a possible D gene is TRBD1 (6 bases). The germline V gene has CDR1 ENHRY and CDR2 SYGVKD. V lost 3 bases to trimming and J lost 10 bases, with 12 bases between them. The CDR3 runs 13 residues. CDR3 in DNA: TGTGCCATCAGTGACGGGGGCGAAGGAAAACTGTTTTTT. Protein sequence: CAISDGGEGKLFF.

By share of the sample, this clone is medium-sized. The chain links TRBV28 to TRBJ1-1; 8 nucleotides line up with TRBD1. J was trimmed by 6 bases and V by 6 bases; bases with no gene match: 6. CDR1 is MDHEN and CDR2 is SYDVKM in the germline V gene. CDR3 size: 13 residues. The DNA for the CDR3 is TGTGCCAGCAGGTGGGGACAGGTAGCTGAAGCTTTCTTT. It yields the protein CASRWGQVAEAFF.

This chain links TRBV6-1 with TRBJ1-1; D is undetermined. Per germline, CDR1 MNHNS and CDR2 SASEGT. V was trimmed by 4 bases and J by 10 bases, leaving 13 bases between them. The CDR3 loop spans 12 amino acids. The CDR3 reads CASSGIFSGAFF. As DNA, the CDR3 is TGTGCCAGCAGTGGGATTTTCTCTGGAGCTTTCTTT.

This clone was picked up many times. V is TRBV9 and J is TRBJ2-3; D is ambiguous. V was cut by 3 bases and J by 1 base, with 9 bases left in between. Germline assignment: CDR1 SGDLS and CDR2 YYNGEE. The CDR3 extends over 14 amino acids. The CDR3 DNA reads TGTGCCAGCAGCGCCCCTGGGGGCACAGATACGCAGTATTTT. It translates to CASSAPGGTDTQYF.

This clone was observed many times. The rearrangement joins TRBV20-1 to TRBJ2-1; D might be TRBD2 (6 bases). Germline loops: CDR1 DFQATT, CDR2 SNEGSKA (reference sequence). The CDR3 length is 15 residues. Trimming removed 5 bases at V and 4 bases at J, with 18 bases between. CDR3 residues: CSAPTSPGSYNEQFF. The CDR3 region has the DNA TGCAGTGCTCCCACTAGCCCCGGGAGTTACAATGAGCAGTTCTTC.